This T cell receptor beta chain appears in the sequencing data of a study of PD-1 blockade in classical Hodgkin lymphoma. Per the germline V gene, CDR1 is SGHTA and CDR2 is FQGNSA. The J segment lost 4 bases and the V segment lost 0 bases, leaving 1 base of the junction unmatched. There are 15 residues in the CDR3. With no exception, relapse followed autologous stem cell transplantation in all patients, and brentuximab vedotin exposure varied. Sequencing was performed with immunoSEQ multiplex PCR; in TCRdb, only in-frame clones are kept and a portion is missing. Of tens of thousands of clones in the sample, roughly 70% were seen once.

The material sequenced was peripheral blood mononuclear cells (PBMCs), taken before the second cycle of nivolumab. The chain combines TRBV7-2 with TRBJ2-3; 10 bases align to TRBD2. The receptor's source is a human donor with classical Hodgkin lymphoma. CDR3 in amino acids: CASSLALAGADTQYF. CDR3 bases: TGTGCCAGCAGCTTAGCTCTAGCGGGGGCAGATACGCAGTATTTT.